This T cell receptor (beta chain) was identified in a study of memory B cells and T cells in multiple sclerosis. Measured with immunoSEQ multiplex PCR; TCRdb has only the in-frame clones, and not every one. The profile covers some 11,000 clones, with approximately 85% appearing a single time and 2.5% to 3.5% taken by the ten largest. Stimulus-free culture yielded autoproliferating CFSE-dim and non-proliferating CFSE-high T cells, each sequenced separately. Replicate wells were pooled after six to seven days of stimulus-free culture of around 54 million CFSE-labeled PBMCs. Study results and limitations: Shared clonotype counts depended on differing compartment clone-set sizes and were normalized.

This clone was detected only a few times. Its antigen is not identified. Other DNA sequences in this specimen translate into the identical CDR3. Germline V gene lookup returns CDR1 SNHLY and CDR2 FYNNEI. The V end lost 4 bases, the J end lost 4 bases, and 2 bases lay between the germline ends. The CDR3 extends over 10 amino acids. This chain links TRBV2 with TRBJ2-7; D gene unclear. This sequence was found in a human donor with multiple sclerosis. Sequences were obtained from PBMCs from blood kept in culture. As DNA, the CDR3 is TGTGCCAGCAGTGGTTACGAGCAGTACTTC. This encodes CASSGYEQYF.